The 30 T cell receptor beta chains below all came from one sample that was sequenced in a study of PD-1 blockade in classical Hodgkin lymphoma. TCRdb's table, derived via immunoSEQ multiplex PCR, lists solely in-frame clones and lacks some. The sample contains 16,000 or so clones, about four fifths of which appear only once. Specified time point: cycle 4 day 1 (C4D1), after less than 7 weeks of nivolumab. Each of the patients experienced relapse following autologous stem cell transplantation, and their brentuximab vedotin exposure differed. The input for sequencing was peripheral blood mononuclear cells (PBMCs), taken before the fourth cycle of nivolumab. Receptors were obtained from a human donor with classical Hodgkin lymphoma.

The J gene is TRBJ1-6, the V gene TRBV7-9, with 7 positions matching TRBD1. Germline lookup yields CDR1 SEHNR and CDR2 FQNEAQ (reference sequence). J gave up 9 bases and V 4 bases, and 12 bases lay outside the gene matches. This CDR3 contains 16 residues. The CDR3 spells CASSYDLTGVASPLHF. CDR3 DNA: TGTGCCAGCAGCTACGACCTCACAGGGGTAGCTTCACCCCTCCACTTT.

The CDR3 protein is CASSESTGRDTQYF. The DNA of the CDR3 is TGCGCCAGCAGTGAGTCCACAGGGAGAGATACGCAGTATTTT. V and J are TRBV10-2 and TRBJ2-3; D may be TRBD1 (6 bases). Trimming stripped 0 bases from V and 5 bases from J, with 9 bases between. The CDR3 has 14 residues. In germline, CDR1 is WSHSY, CDR2 SAAADI.

The chain uses TRBV4-1 and TRBJ2-1; 10 bases match TRBD2. V shed 0 bases, J shed 13 bases, and the junction held 6 bases outside the gene matches. This CDR3 spans 14 amino acids. The germline V gene encodes CDR1 MGHRA and CDR2 YSYEKL. CDR3 nucleotide sequence: TGCGCCAGCAGCCAAGAAGGGCTAGCGGGAGCCCAGTTCTTC. It codes for CASSQEGLAGAQFF.

The chain employs TRBV5-1 and TRBJ1-2; no clear D. The CDR3 extends over 14 amino acids. Germline loops: CDR1 SGHRS, CDR2 YFSETQ. The V end lost 5 bases, the J end lost 0 bases, and 11 bases lay between the germline ends. CDR3 coding DNA: TGCGCCAGCAGGACCACCACAGCTAACTATGGCTACACCTTC. Protein product: CASRTTTANYGYTF.

This chain joins TRBV7-9 and TRBJ2-1; TRBD1 aligns across 9 bases. The V gene end was trimmed by 5 bases and the J gene end by 8 bases; junction bases not matched to a gene: 4. This CDR3 is built from 13 residues. The germline CDR1 and CDR2 sequences are SEHNR and FQNEAQ (reference sequence). This chain's CDR3 is CASSETGGDEQFF. CDR3 nucleotide sequence: TGTGCCAGCAGCGAGACAGGGGGGGATGAGCAGTTCTTC.

The chain is built from TRBV6-1 and TRBJ1-6, with 8 bases aligning to TRBD1. CDR1 and CDR2 (germline): MNHNS, SASEGT. J lost 7 bases, V lost 6 bases, and 5 bases had no gene match. CDR3 length: 14 residues. The CDR3 sequence is CASRRTGNNSPLHF. The CDR3 region has the DNA TGTGCCAGCAGGAGGACAGGGAACAATTCACCCCTCCACTTT.

The gene calls are TRBV2 and TRBJ1-1, with a weak D call TRBD1 (5 bases). Trimming stripped 6 bases from V and 2 bases from J, with 13 bases between. Germline V gene data show CDR1 as SNHLY and CDR2 as FYNNEI. There are 14 residues in the CDR3. The CDR3 sequence is CASRPRGGNTEAFF. The CDR3 coding sequence is TGTGCCAGCAGGCCACGGGGGGGAAACACTGAAGCTTTCTTT.

This clone came up a few times. The chain joins TRBV5-1 to TRBJ1-4, with a tentative D call TRBD1 (6 bases). V was trimmed by 4 bases and J by 6 bases, leaving 16 bases between them. Germline V lookup: CDR1 SGHRS, CDR2 YFSETQ. This CDR3 contains 15 residues. CDR3 sequence (DNA): TGCGCCAGCAGCCTCGGGTGGGGGCGCGATGAAAAACTGTTTTTT. Protein sequence: CASSLGWGRDEKLFF. The full variable domain, with the rest looked up from reference TRBV5-1 and TRBJ1-4, is KAGVTQTPRYLIKTRGQQVTLSCSPISGHRSVSWYQQTPGQGLQFLFEYFSETQRNKGNFPGRFSGRQFSNSRSEMNVSTLELGDSALYLCASSLGWGRDEKLFFGSGTQLSVL.

The rearrangement joins TRBV7-3 to TRBJ1-2; D unclear. This CDR3 comprises 16 residues. Trimming took 10 bases from V and 0 from J, leaving 21 bases between them. In germline, CDR1 is SGHTA, CDR2 FQGTGA. The CDR3 DNA reads as TGTGCCATCTACCGCGACGGCCCTCCCACTAACTATGGCTACACCTTC. Protein sequence: CAIYRDGPPTNYGYTF.

The chain is built from TRBV5-1 and TRBJ2-7, with no clear D. With 2 bases removed from V and 0 bases from J, the gap between germline ends came to 6 bases. The CDR3 has 13 residues. Germline CDR1 SGHRS, CDR2 YFSETQ. This CDR3 is CASSLFNSYEQYF. CDR3 sequence (DNA): TGCGCCAGCAGCTTATTTAACTCCTACGAGCAGTACTTC.

This chain joins TRBV9 and TRBJ2-7; D gene unclear. The CDR3 extends over 15 amino acids. V gave up 0 bases and J gave up 4 bases, with 14 bases separating them. Germline CDR1 is SGDLS and CDR2 is YYNGEE. CDR3 in DNA: TGTGCCAGCAGCGTAGGATCGGGTGAAATTTACGAGCAGTACTTC. Residues: CASSVGSGEIYEQYF.

This chain connects TRBV5-4 to TRBJ1-4; 9 positions agree with TRBD1. The junction had 6 bases not matched to a gene; V was cut back by 4 bases and J by 2 bases. This CDR3 spans 16 amino acids. Germline V gene lookup returns CDR1 SGHNT and CDR2 YYREEE (reference sequence). For the CDR3, the DNA is TGTGCCAGCAGCAGGGGACAGGGAAACACTAATGAAAAACTGTTTTTT. It codes for CASSRGQGNTNEKLFF.

The V call is TRBV6-5, the J call TRBJ1-4; a possible D gene is TRBD1 (5 bases). From germline, CDR1 is MNHEY and CDR2 SVGAGI. The V and J ends lost 4 bases and 6 bases respectively, with 15 bases between them. CDR3 length: 15 residues. CDR3 DNA: TGTGCCAGCAGTTCCAACGGGGGAGGGGATGAAAAACTGTTTTTT. This translates into CASSSNGGGDEKLFF.

The chain combines TRBV5-1 with TRBJ2-1; no clear D. CDR1 and CDR2 (germline): SGHRS, YFSETQ. Trimming stripped 4 bases from V and 4 bases from J, with 18 bases between. The length of the CDR3 is 16 residues. Written as DNA, the CDR3 is TGCGCCAGCAGCATGGATGGGTACGTTGGGTACAATGAGCAGTTCTTC. It specifies CASSMDGYVGYNEQFF.

This clone showed up just once. This chain connects TRBV6-1 to TRBJ1-2; 9 nucleotides line up with TRBD1. Germline loops: CDR1 MNHNS, CDR2 SASEGT. The CDR3 has 13 amino acids. V trimming: 10 bases; J trimming: 7 bases; junction bases outside the gene matches: 10. The CDR3 region is CAISGTGWGGYTF. The CDR3 DNA reads as TGTGCCATCTCCGGGACAGGGTGGGGTGGCTACACCTTC.

This clone was seen a single time. The gene calls are TRBV7-2 and TRBJ1-4; a possible D gene is TRBD1 (5 bases). Deletions cut 4 bases from V and 7 bases from J, with 16 bases between. This CDR3 spans 15 amino acids. Germline V gene sequence: CDR1 SGHTA, CDR2 FQGNSA. The CDR3 DNA is TGTGCCAGCAGCTACGCGGGGGTCGGGAGTGAAAAACTGTTTTTT. Protein sequence: CASSYAGVGSEKLFF. Full variable domain (outside the CDR3, taken from reference TRBV7-2 and TRBJ1-4): GAGVSQSPSNKVTEKGKDVELRCDPISGHTALYWYRQSLGQGLEFLIYFQGNSAPDKSGLPSDRFSAERTGGSVSTLTIQRTQQEDSAVYLCASSYAGVGSEKLFFGSGTQLSVL.

With respect to this clone: The same CDR3 is also encoded by other DNA sequences in this sample. The chain couples TRBV5-1 to TRBJ2-2, with D possibly matching TRBD1 (6 bases). There are 13 residues in the CDR3. V was trimmed by 2 bases and J by 5 bases, leaving 7 bases between them. Germline V gives CDR1 SGHRS, CDR2 YFSETQ. DNA for the CDR3: TGCGCCAGCAGCTTACAGGGAACCGGGGAGCTGTTTTTT. Its translation is CASSLQGTGELFF. Full variable domain (outside the CDR3, taken from reference TRBV5-1 and TRBJ2-2): KAGVTQTPRYLIKTRGQQVTLSCSPISGHRSVSWYQQTPGQGLQFLFEYFSETQRNKGNFPGRFSGRQFSNSRSEMNVSTLELGDSALYLCASSLQGTGELFFGEGSRLTVL.

The CDR3 nucleotides are TGTGCCAGCAGTGACAATAGCGGGGGGAGGGAGACCCAGTACTTC. It yields the protein CASSDNSGGRETQYF. V is TRBV2 and J is TRBJ2-5; 10 bases fit TRBD2. The CDR3 runs 15 residues. J lost 5 bases, V lost 3 bases, and 6 bases had no gene match. Germline CDR1 and CDR2: SNHLY and FYNNEI. Combining the CDR3 with reference TRBV2 and TRBJ2-5 gives the whole variable domain EPEVTQTPSHQVTQMGQEVILRCVPISNHLYFYWYRQILGQKVEFLVSFYNNEISEKSEIFDDQFSVERPDGSNFTLKIRSTKLEDSAMYFCASSDNSGGRETQYFGPGTRLLVL.

The chain has TRBV4-2 and TRBJ2-5; 10 nucleotides match TRBD2. Germline-derived CDR1 and CDR2 are LGHNA and YNFKEQ. The V gene end was trimmed by 0 bases and the J gene end by 4 bases; junction bases not matched to a gene: 5. CDR3 length: 16 amino acids. CDR3 region: CASSQDELAGVETQYF. As DNA, the CDR3 is TGTGCCAGCAGCCAAGATGAGCTAGCGGGGGTAGAGACCCAGTACTTC.

The chain joins TRBV7-8 to TRBJ2-1; D is possibly TRBD2 (6 bases). Germline V gene sequence: CDR1 SGHVS, CDR2 FQNEAQ. CDR3 length: 16 residues. V dropped 1 base and J dropped 4 bases, with 14 bases sitting between them. CDR3 bases: TGTGCCAGCAGCTTAGTCGTCCTAGGAGGGTACAATGAGCAGTTCTTC. Translating it yields CASSLVVLGGYNEQFF.

The gene calls are TRBV28 and TRBJ2-7, with 10 bases matching TRBD1. The V gene's germline CDR1 is MDHEN and CDR2 SYDVKM. The CDR3 totals 15 residues. The ends lost 3 bases at V and 6 bases at J; junction bases unmatched: 8. CDR3 in amino acids: CASSFQKTGGSEQYF. DNA for the CDR3: TGTGCCAGCAGTTTTCAGAAGACAGGGGGCTCCGAGCAGTACTTC.

V is TRBV27 and J is TRBJ2-3; 14 bases align to TRBD2. This CDR3 contains 16 residues. V gave up 5 bases and J gave up 8 bases; unmatched junction bases: 9. Looked up from germline, CDR1 is MNHEY and CDR2 is SMNVEV (reference sequence). CDR3 DNA sequence: TGTGCCAGCAGTAGAGGAGGACTAGCGGGGGGCGGTACGCAGTATTTT. This sequence encodes CASSRGGLAGGGTQYF.

The table lists this clone with a few counts. The chain employs TRBV6-6 and TRBJ1-2; weak D call: TRBD1 (5 bases). CDR1 is MNHNY, CDR2 SVGAGI, per germline (reference sequence). The CDR3 covers 15 residues. Trimming took off 5 bases at V and 4 bases at J, with 17 bases between the two ends. CDR3 protein: CASSTQTGTIYGYTF. The CDR3 nucleotides read TGTGCCAGCAGTACCCAAACCGGGACCATCTATGGCTACACCTTC.

J is TRBJ2-3 and V is TRBV11-3, with D perhaps TRBD1 (6 bases). The CDR3 length is 13 residues. Trimming pared 6 bases from V and 4 bases from J, leaving 11 bases between. The germline gives CDR1 SGHNT, CDR2 YENEEA. Here the CDR3 reads CASSRTGPDTQYF. CDR3 nucleotides: TGTGCCAGCAGTCGCACAGGGCCAGATACGCAGTATTTT.

DNA for the CDR3: TGTGCCAGCACGGGACAGATACAAACGGGGGAGCTGTTTTTT. Residues: CASTGQIQTGELFF. The rearrangement links TRBV6-1 to TRBJ2-2; TRBD1 aligns across 7 bases. Germline loops: CDR1 MNHNS, CDR2 SASEGT. The CDR3 spans 14 residues. Germline trimming cut 7 bases from V and 8 bases from J; bases unmatched to any gene: 10.

The rearrangement links TRBV5-1 to TRBJ1-2; 7 nucleotides align to TRBD1. Unmatched junction bases numbered 5, after V lost 4 bases and J lost 2 bases. CDR1 is SGHRS, CDR2 YFSETQ, per germline. The CDR3 contains 14 residues. Here the CDR3 reads CASSPWDSNYGYTF. For the CDR3, the DNA is TGCGCCAGCAGCCCGTGGGACAGCAACTATGGCTACACCTTC. The complete variable domain, with remaining parts taken from reference TRBV5-1 and TRBJ1-2, reads KAGVTQTPRYLIKTRGQQVTLSCSPISGHRSVSWYQQTPGQGLQFLFEYFSETQRNKGNFPGRFSGRQFSNSRSEMNVSTLELGDSALYLCASSPWDSNYGYTFGSGTRLTVV.

The rearrangement uses TRBV4-2 and TRBJ2-3; no clear D gene. The germline V gene has CDR1 LGHNA and CDR2 YNFKEQ. The CDR3 has 16 amino acids. The ends were cut back, 0 bases at V and 6 bases at J, with 16 bases in the middle. CDR3 loop: CASSQDGSVVGDTQYF. CDR3 nucleotides: TGTGCCAGCAGCCAAGATGGCTCTGTCGTGGGGGATACGCAGTATTTT.

The J gene is TRBJ1-6, the V gene TRBV30, with TRBD1 as a possible D gene (5 bases). This CDR3 region has 13 residues. Germline V gives CDR1 GTSNPN, CDR2 SVGIG (reference sequence). The V end lost 7 bases, the J end lost 4 bases, and 11 bases lay between the germline ends. DNA for the CDR3: TGTGCCTTGAAGACAGTTTATAATTCACCCCTCCACTTT. Translated: CALKTVYNSPLHF.

The chain is built from TRBV19 and TRBJ2-7, with D possibly TRBD1 on 5 matching bases. Deletions cut 2 bases from V and 0 bases from J, with 8 bases between. CDR1 and CDR2 (germline): LNHDA, SQIVND (reference sequence). The CDR3 consists of 14 residues. The CDR3 nucleotides read TGTGCCAGTAGTATACAGGGATTCTCCTACGAGCAGTACTTC. As protein: CASSIQGFSYEQYF.

The rearrangement links TRBV6-5 to TRBJ1-2, with no clear D. V was shortened by 7 bases and J by 6 bases, with 6 bases between the two germline ends. This CDR3 contains 10 residues. In germline, CDR1 is MNHEY, CDR2 SVGAGI. This CDR3 is CASTDHGYTF. As DNA, the CDR3 is TGTGCCAGCACGGACCATGGCTACACCTTC.